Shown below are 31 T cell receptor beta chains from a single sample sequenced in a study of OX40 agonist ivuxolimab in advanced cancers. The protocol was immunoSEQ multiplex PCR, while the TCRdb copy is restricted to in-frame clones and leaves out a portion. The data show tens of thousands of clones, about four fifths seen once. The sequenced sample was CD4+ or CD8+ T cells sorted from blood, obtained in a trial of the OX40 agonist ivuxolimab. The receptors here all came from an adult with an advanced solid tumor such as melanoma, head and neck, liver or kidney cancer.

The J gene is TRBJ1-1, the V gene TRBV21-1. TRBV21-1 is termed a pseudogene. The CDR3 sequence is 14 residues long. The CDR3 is CASSKVPPGTEAFF. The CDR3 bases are TGTGCCAGCAGCAAAGTGCCGCCGGGGACTGAAGCTTTCTTT.

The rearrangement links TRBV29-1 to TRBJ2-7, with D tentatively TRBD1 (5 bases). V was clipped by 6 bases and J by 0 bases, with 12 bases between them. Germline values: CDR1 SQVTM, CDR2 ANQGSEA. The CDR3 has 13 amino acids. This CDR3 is CSVQGPLSYEQYF. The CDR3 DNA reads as TGCAGCGTCCAGGGCCCCCTCTCCTACGAGCAGTACTTC.

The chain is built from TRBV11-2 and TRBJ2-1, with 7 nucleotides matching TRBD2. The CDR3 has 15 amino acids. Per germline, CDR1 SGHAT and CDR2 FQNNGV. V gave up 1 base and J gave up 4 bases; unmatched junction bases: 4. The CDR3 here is CASSLAGTTYNEQFF. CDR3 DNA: TGTGCCAGCAGCTTAGCCGGGACTACATACAATGAGCAGTTCTTC.

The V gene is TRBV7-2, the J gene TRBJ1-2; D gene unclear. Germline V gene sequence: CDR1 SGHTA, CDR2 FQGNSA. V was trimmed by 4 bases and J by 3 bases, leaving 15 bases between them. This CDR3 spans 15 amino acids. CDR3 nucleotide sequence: TGTGCCAGCAGCTCTCCCGGGCCGCGAGACTATGGCTACACCTTC. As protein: CASSSPGPRDYGYTF.

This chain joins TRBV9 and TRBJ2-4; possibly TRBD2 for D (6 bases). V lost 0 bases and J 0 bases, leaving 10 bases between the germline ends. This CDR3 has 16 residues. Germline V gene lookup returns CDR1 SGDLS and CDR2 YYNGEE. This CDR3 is CASSVGGVIAKNIQYF. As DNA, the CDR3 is TGTGCCAGCAGCGTAGGGGGGGTGATAGCCAAAAACATTCAGTACTTC.

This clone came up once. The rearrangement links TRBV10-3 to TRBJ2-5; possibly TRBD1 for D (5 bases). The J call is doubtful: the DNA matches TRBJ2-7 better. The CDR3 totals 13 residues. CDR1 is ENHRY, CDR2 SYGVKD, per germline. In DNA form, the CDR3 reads TGTGCCATCAGTGAGCTCAGGGATGGCGAGCAGTACTTC. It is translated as CAISELRDGEQYF.

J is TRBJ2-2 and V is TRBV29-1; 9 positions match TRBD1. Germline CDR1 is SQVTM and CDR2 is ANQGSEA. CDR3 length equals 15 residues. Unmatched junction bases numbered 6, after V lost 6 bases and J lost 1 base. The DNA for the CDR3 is TGCAGCGTCCTTCGACAGGGGGAGAACACCGGGGAGCTGTTTTTT. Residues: CSVLRQGENTGELFF.

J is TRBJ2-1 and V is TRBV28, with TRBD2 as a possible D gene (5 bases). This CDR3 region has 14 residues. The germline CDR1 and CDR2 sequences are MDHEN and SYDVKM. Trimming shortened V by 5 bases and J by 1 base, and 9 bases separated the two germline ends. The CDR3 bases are TGTGCCAGCAGTGGGAGAGTGTCCTACAATGAGCAGTTCTTC. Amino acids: CASSGRVSYNEQFF.

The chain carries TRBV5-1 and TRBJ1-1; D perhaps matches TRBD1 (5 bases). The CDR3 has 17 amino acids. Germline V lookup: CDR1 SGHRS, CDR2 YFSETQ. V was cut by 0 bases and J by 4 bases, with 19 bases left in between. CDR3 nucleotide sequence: TGCGCCAGCAGCTTGGGGCAAGGGAGGGGTGGAGGCACTGAAGCTTTCTTT. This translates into CASSLGQGRGGGTEAFF.

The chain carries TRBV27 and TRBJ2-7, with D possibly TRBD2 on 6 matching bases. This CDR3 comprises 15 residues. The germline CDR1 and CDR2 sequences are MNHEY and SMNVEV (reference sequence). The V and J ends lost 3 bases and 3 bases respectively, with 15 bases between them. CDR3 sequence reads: CASSFKGGPDYEQYF. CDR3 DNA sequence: TGTGCCAGCAGTTTCAAGGGAGGCCCAGACTACGAGCAGTACTTC.

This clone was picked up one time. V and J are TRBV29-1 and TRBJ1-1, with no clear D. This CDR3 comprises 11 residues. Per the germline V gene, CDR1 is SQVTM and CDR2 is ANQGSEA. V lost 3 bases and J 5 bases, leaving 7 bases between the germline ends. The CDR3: CSVEDLTEAFF. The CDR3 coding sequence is TGCAGCGTTGAGGACTTGACTGAAGCTTTCTTT.

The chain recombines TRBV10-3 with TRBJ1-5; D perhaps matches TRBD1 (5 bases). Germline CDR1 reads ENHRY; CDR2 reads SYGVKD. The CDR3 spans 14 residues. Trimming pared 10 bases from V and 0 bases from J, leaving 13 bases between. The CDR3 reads CATSLGGSNQPQHF. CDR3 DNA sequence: TGTGCCACCTCCCTCGGGGGTAGCAATCAGCCCCAGCATTTT.

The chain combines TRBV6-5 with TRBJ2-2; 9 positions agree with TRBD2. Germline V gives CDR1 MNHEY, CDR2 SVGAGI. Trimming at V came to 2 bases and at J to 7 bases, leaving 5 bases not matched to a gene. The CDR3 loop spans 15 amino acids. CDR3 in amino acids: CASSYLTSGLGELFF. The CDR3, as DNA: TGTGCCAGCAGTTACCTGACTAGCGGTCTCGGGGAGCTGTTTTTT.

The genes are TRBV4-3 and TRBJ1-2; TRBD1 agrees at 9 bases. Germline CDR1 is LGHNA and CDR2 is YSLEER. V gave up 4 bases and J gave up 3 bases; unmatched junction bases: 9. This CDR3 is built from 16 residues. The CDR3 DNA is TGCGCCAGCAGCCGAGGGGACAGGGCTCCGTACTATGGCTACACCTTC. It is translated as CASSRGDRAPYYGYTF.

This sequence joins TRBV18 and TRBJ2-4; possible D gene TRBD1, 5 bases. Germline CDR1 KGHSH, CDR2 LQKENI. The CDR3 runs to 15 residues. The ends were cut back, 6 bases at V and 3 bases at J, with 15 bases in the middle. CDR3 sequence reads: CASSPGFLGKNIQYF. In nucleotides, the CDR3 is TGTGCCAGCTCGCCAGGGTTTTTGGGCAAAAACATTCAGTACTTC.

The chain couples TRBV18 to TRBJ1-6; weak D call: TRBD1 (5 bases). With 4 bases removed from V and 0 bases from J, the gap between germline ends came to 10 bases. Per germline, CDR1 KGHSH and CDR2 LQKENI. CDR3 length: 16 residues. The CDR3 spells CASSQGSFSYNSPLHF. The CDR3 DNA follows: TGTGCCAGCTCACAGGGGTCTTTCTCCTATAATTCACCCCTCCACTTT.

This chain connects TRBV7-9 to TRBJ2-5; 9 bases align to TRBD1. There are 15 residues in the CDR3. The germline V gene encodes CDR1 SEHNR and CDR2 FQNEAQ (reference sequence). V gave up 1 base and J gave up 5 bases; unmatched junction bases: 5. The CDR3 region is CASSLVQGAGETQYF. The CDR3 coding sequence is TGTGCCAGCAGCTTAGTACAGGGGGCTGGGGAGACCCAGTACTTC.

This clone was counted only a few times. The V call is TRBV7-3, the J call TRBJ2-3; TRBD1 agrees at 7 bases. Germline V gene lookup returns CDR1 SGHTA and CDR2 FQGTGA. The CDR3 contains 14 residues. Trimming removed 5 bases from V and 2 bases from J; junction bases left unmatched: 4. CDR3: CASSTDRNTDTQYF. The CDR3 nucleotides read TGTGCCAGCAGCACGGACAGGAACACAGATACGCAGTATTTT.

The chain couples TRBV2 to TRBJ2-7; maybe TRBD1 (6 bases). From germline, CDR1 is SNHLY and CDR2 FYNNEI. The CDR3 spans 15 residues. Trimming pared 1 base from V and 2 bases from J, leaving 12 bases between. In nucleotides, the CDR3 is TGTGCCAGCAGTGAAGGACAGGTCCCTCCCTACGAGCAGTACTTC. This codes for CASSEGQVPPYEQYF.

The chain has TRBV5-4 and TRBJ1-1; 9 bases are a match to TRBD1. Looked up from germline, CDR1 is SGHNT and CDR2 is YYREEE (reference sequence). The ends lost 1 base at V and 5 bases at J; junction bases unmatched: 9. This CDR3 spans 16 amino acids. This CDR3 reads CASSLMGQGLWTEAFF. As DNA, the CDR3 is TGTGCCAGCAGCTTGATGGGACAGGGTTTGTGGACTGAAGCTTTCTTT.

CDR3 region: CASSEAGWGGEENIQYF. DNA for the CDR3: TGTGCCAGCAGTGAAGCCGGCTGGGGGGGTGAGGAAAACATTCAGTACTTC. This chain links TRBV6-1 with TRBJ2-4; 7 nucleotides line up with TRBD2. This CDR3 spans 17 amino acids. Germline V lookup: CDR1 MNHNS, CDR2 SASEGT. V trimming: 0 bases; J trimming: 5 bases; junction bases outside the gene matches: 10.

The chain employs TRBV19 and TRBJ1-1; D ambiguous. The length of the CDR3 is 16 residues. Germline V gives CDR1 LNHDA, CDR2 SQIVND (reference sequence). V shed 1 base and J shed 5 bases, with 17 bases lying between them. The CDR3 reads CASSIGPSGPETEAFF. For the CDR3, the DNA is TGTGCCAGTAGTATAGGACCCTCGGGCCCTGAAACTGAAGCTTTCTTT.

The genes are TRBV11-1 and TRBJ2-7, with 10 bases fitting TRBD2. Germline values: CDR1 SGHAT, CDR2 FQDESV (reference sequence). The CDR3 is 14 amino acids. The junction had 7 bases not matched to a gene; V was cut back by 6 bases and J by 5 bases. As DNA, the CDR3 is TGTGCCAGCAGATCCCCTAGCGGGAGCAACGAGCAGTACTTC. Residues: CASRSPSGSNEQYF.

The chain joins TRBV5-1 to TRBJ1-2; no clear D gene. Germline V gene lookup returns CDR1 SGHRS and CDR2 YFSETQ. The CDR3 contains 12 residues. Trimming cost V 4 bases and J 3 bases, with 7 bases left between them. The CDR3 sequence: CASSPRDYGYTF. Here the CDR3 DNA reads TGCGCCAGCAGCCCCCGGGACTATGGCTACACCTTC.

In nucleotides, the CDR3 is TGTGCCAGCAGCCCCTTCGGACAGGGACAGCAGCCCCAGCATTTT. It is translated as CASSPFGQGQQPQHF. The chain carries TRBV7-9 and TRBJ1-5, with 8 bases aligning to TRBD1. The CDR3 runs 15 residues. In germline, CDR1 is SEHNR, CDR2 FQNEAQ (reference sequence). V lost 5 bases and J lost 7; bases outside the gene matches: 10.

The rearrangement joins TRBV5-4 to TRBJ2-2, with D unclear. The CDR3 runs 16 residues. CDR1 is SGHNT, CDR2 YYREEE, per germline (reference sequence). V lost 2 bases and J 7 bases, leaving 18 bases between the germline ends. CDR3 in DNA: TGTGCCAGCAGCTTACGTAAAGGGCAGGTGGGCGGGGAGCTGTTTTTT. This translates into CASSLRKGQVGGELFF.

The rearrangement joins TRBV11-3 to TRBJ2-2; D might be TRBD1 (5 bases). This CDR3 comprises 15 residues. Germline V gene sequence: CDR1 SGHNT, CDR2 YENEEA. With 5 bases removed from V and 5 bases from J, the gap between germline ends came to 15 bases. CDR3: CASSPGQGWTGELFF. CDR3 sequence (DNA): TGTGCCAGCAGCCCTGGGCAGGGTTGGACCGGGGAGCTGTTTTTT.

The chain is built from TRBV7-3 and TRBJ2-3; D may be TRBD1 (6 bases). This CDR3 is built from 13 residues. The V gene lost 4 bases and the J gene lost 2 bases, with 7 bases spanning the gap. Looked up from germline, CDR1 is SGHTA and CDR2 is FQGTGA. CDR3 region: CASSWDITDTQYF. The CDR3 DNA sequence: TGTGCCAGCAGCTGGGACATCACAGATACGCAGTATTTT.

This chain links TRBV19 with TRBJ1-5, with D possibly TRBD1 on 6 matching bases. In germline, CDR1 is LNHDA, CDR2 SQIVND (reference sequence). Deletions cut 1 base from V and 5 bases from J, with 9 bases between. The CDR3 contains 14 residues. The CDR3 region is CASSIGQGHQPQHF. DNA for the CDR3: TGTGCCAGTAGTATAGGGCAGGGGCATCAGCCCCAGCATTTT.

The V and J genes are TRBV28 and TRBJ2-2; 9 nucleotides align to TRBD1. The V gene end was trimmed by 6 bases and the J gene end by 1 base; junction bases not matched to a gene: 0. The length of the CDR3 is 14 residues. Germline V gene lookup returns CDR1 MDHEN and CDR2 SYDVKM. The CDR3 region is CASRGQGNTGELFF. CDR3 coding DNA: TGTGCCAGCAGGGGACAGGGGAACACCGGGGAGCTGTTTTTT.

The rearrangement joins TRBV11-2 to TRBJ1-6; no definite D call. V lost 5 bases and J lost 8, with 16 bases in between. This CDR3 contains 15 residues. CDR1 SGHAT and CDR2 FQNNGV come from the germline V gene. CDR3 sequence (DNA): TGTGCCAGCAGCCACCGATCTGGGAGTGATTCACCCCTCCACTTT. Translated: CASSHRSGSDSPLHF.